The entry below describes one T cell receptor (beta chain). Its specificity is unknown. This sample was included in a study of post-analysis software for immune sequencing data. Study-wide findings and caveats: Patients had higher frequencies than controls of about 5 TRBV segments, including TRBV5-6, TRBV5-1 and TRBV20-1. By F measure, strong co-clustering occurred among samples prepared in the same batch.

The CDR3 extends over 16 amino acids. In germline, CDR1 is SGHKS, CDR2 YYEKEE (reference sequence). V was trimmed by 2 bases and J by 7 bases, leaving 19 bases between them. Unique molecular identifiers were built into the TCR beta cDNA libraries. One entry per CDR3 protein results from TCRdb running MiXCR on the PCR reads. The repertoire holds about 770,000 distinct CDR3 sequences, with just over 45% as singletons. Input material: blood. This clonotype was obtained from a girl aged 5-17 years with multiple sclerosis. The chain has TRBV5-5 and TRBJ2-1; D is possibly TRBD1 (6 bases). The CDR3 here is CASSFTGFGLYNEQFF. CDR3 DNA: TGTGCCAGCAGCTTTACAGGGTTTGGTCTGTATAATGAGCAGTTCTTC. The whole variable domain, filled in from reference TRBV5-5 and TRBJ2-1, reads DAGVTQSPTHLIKTRGQQVTLRCSPISGHKSVSWYQQVLGQGPQFIFQYYEKEERGRGNFPDRFSARQFPNYSSELNVNALLLGDSALYLCASSFTGFGLYNEQFFGPGTRLTVL.